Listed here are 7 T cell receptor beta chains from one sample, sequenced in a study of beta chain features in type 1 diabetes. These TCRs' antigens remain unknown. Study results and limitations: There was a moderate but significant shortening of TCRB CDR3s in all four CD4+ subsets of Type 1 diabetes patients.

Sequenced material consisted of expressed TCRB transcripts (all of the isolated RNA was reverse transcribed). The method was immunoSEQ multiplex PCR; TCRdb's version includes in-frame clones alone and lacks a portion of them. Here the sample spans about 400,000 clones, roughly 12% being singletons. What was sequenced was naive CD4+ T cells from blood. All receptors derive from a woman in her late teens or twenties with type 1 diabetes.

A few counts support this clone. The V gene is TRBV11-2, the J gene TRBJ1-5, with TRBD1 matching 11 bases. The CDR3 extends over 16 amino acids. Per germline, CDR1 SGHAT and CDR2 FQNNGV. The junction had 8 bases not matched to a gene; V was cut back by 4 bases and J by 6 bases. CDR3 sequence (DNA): TGTGCCAGCAGCTCAGGGACAGGGGGTTTAGGTCAGCCCCAGCATTTT. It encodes CASSSGTGGLGQPQHF.

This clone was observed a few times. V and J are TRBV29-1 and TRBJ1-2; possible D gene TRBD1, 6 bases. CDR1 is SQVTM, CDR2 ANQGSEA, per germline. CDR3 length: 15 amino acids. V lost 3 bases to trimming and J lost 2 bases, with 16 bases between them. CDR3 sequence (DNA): TGCAGCGTTGAGGGAAGACAGGCCAGCAACTATGGCTACACCTTC. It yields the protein CSVEGRQASNYGYTF.

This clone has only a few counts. The CDR3 region has the DNA TGTGCCAGACCGACAGGTGTGAACACTGAAGCTTTCTTT. It encodes CARPTGVNTEAFF. The V gene is TRBV7-9, the J gene TRBJ1-1; maybe TRBD1 (6 bases). From germline, CDR1 is SEHNR and CDR2 FQNEAQ (reference sequence). Trimming took off 9 bases at V and 0 bases at J, with 11 bases between the two ends. The CDR3 contains 13 residues. The whole variable domain, remainder taken from reference TRBV7-9 and TRBJ1-1, is DTGVSQNPRHKITKRGQNVTFRCDPISEHNRLYWYRQTLGQGPEFLTYFQNEAQLEKSRLLSDRFSAERPKGSFSTLEIQRTEQGDSAMYLCARPTGVNTEAFFGQGTRLTVV.

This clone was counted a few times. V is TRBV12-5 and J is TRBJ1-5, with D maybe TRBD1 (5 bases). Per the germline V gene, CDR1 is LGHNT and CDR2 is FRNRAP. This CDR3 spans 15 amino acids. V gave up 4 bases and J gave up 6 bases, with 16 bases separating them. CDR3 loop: CASGWEAGGIQPQHF. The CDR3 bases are TGTGCTAGTGGTTGGGAGGCCGGGGGGATTCAGCCCCAGCATTTT.

The DNA for the CDR3 is TGTGCCAGCAGTCAGACTAGCGGGGGGTTAGATACGCAGTATTTT. Translation gives CASSQTSGGLDTQYF. The V and J genes are TRBV7-2 and TRBJ2-3, with 13 bases fitting TRBD2. The ends lost 6 bases at V and 5 bases at J; junction bases unmatched: 5. CDR1 and CDR2 (germline): SGHTA, FQGNSA. The CDR3 loop spans 15 amino acids.

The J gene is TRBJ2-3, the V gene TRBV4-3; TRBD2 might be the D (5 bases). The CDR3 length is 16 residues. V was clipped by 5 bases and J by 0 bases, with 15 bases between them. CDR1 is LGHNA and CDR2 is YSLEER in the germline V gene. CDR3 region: CASSAQAGASTDTQYF. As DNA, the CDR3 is TGCGCCAGCAGCGCCCAGGCGGGTGCTAGCACAGATACGCAGTATTTT.

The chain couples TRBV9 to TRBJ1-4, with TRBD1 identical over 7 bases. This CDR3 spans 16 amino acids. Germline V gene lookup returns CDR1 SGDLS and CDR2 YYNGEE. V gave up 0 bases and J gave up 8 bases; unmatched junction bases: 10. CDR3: CASSVGPSGQREKLFF. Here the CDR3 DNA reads TGTGCCAGCAGCGTAGGTCCCTCGGGACAGAGAGAAAAACTGTTTTTT. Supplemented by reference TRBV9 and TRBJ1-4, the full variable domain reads DSGVTQTPKHLITATGQRVTLRCSPRSGDLSVYWYQQSLDQGLQFLIQYYNGEERAKGNILERFSAQQFPDLHSELNLSSLELGDSALYFCASSVGPSGQREKLFFGSGTQLSVL.